This TCR beta chain originates from a study of Graves' ophthalmopathy and Graves' hyperthyroidism. Concerning this clonotype: A junction boundary mismatches the germline segment, possibly from a read error.

Scientists amplified the TCR beta CDR3 regions from RNA transcripts. HTBI primers primed a first-round RT-PCR, and a second-round multiplex PCR followed. MiXCR, applied by TCRdb to the multiplex PCR reads, yields one record per CDR3 protein. The sample yields hundreds of thousands of distinct CDR3 sequences, 45% seen once. The sample taken for sequencing was peripheral blood. This clonotype was obtained from an adult man with Graves' ophthalmopathy.

CDR3: CASRGQGQETLYF. CDR3 sequence (DNA): TGTGCCAGCAGGGGACAGGGGCAAGAGACCCTGTACTTC. The chain couples TRBV6-1 to TRBJ2-5, with 10 bases matching TRBD1. CDR1 and CDR2 from the germline V gene are MNHNS and SASEGT. The CDR3 runs to 13 residues.